Described below is a single T cell receptor beta chain sequence and its context. Its antigen is as yet unknown. These data are taken from a study of brain metastases from non-small cell lung cancer. Points from the study as a whole: Brain metastases had lower T-cell infiltration than primary tumors. T-cell clones appeared expanded in approximately 58% of brain metastases relative to matched primary tumors. TCR repertoires overlapped largely between brain metastases and matched primaries.

Germline assignment: CDR1 SGHTA and CDR2 FQGNSA. The CDR3 totals 13 residues. The V gene lost 6 bases and the J gene lost 2 bases, with 11 bases spanning the gap. Using immunoSEQ multiplex PCR, the repertoire was profiled, and TCRdb retains in-frame clones only, with some absent. The sample contains fewer than 4,500 clones, almost 90% of which appear only once. The chain employs TRBV7-2 and TRBJ2-7; D gene ambiguous. The sequenced material came from primary lung tumor tissue. This TCR came from a donor aged 40 or older with non-small cell lung cancer. The CDR3 DNA reads as TGTGCCAGCAGTTCCGCCTTTGCCTACGAGCAGTACTTC. Its protein is CASSSAFAYEQYF.